This T cell receptor beta chain was found in a study of blood T cells in healthy people across ages (dated by TCRdb to the mid-2010s). About the investigation overall: Template switching captured roughly one uniquely barcoded TCR beta cDNA molecule per two T cells in model experiments. The study measured age-related changes in TCR beta repertoire diversity using deep sequencing normalized with unique cDNA molecular identifiers. Donors were grouped into four age groups: young (average approximately 15 years), middle-aged (39), aged (roughly 67) and long-lived (approximately 78). To avoid experimental bias, donors of different ages were spread randomly across the sequencing lanes. The study analyzed two additional independent replicas of 1 million unique cDNA reads from the same blood draw for two donors, one aged 18 to 30 and one aged 80 or older.

The library was generated by 5' RACE. Data came from an Illumina HiSeq 2500. A second roughly 7 to 11 cycle PCR used a sample-barcoded 5' primer and a J-beta primer mix. A template-switch 5' adaptor carrying 12 random nucleotides introduced a unique molecular identifier onto each TCR beta cDNA molecule. Each sample yielded at least 2.5 million CDR3-containing paired-end reads. The Mint cDNA synthesis kit, primed by a TRBC-specific oligonucleotide, was used to synthesize first-strand cDNA from all RNA. Following uracil-DNA glycosylase treatment, all cDNA underwent a first 18-cycle PCR with the universal primers M1SS and BC2_uni_R. In the paper's pipeline: For normalization, 1 million high-quality reads, each with a distinct molecular identifier, were randomly selected from each sample. Reads with shared molecular identifiers were discarded instead of being binned into consensus sequences. MiTCR, with a Q25 quality threshold and the strictest error-elimination algorithm, was used for CDR3 identification, clonotype clustering and error correction. A nonparametric unseen species model with Euler transformation was used to estimate lower-bound total TCR beta diversity. In-frame beta chains were kept once TCRdb had trimmed the public reads at Q25 with fastp and called clones with MiXCR. Under each unique CDR3 protein, matching rows form one entry showing the most common genes and DNA. These V and J calls are TCRdb output, not the study's own analysis. The sample contains approximately 1.5 million distinct CDR3 sequences, about 31% of them found a single time. The top ten clonotypes cover about 11% of the sample.

What the work shows at the level of the full study, not this receptor alone: Observed TCR beta diversity per million T cells fell roughly linearly with age, and a significant reduction was already apparent by age about 38. The CMV infection status of donors was not known, potentially confounding age-related changes in expanded clonotypes. Total diversity estimates from one million sequenced T cells were considered lower bounds and underestimates. Since profiling was done on bulk unsorted PBMCs, naive and antigen-experienced compartments could not be conclusively compared. Observed TCR beta diversity correlated strongly with the percentage of naive T cells measured by flow cytometry. Compared with the aged group, the long-lived group had more naive CD4+ T cells, fewer expanded clones and increased TCR diversity, suggesting age selection.

This clonotype was detected only a few times. The target of this receptor is not known. Qualities for individual bases were not recorded, and no much larger clone is one base off. The donors were a few dozen Caucasian individuals from Russia, aged roughly 6 to 100 years, who were systemically healthy. Each donor gave ten milliliters of peripheral blood, collected into EDTA-treated Vacutainer tubes. Ficoll-Paque density-gradient centrifugation was used to isolate PBMCs, with at least 6.5 million per sample. Total RNA was extracted from PBMCs with Trizol reagent, with at least 5.5 micrograms obtained per sample. The percentages of naive CD45RAhigh/CD27high T cells were determined by flow cytometry on a PBMC aliquot from every donor. This sequence originates from a woman younger than 45 in good health. Specimen: blood.

The CDR3 protein: CASSLDSGPNEQFF. In nucleotides, the sequence is TGCGCCAGCAGCTTGGATTCGGGCCCCAATGAGCAGTTCTTC. The chain uses TRBV5-1 and TRBJ2-1; the D gene identity is not certain. CDR1 and CDR2, looked up from the germline V gene, are SGHRS and YFSETQ. V and J are truncated by 0 bases and 6 bases respectively, leaving an intervening sequence of 10 bases. The CDR3 holds 14 amino acids from the cysteine to the phenylalanine. CDR3 DNA only is kept here, 42 bases in frame from base 1.